The sequence of this T cell receptor (beta chain) was determined in a study of cytomegalovirus exposure and HLA in healthy donors. Profiled with immunoSEQ multiplex PCR; TCRdb holds only in-frame clones, not every one. The sample lists 100,000 to 150,000 clones, around nine tenths occurring once. Germline V gene data show CDR1 as SGHDN and CDR2 as FVKESK. Trimming at V came to 0 bases and at J to 5 bases, leaving 8 bases not matched to a gene. The CDR3 is 16 residues long. The source of this sequence is a woman aged 18-35 years in good health and CMV-seronegative. The specimen sequenced was PBMCs. The rearrangement uses TRBV14 and TRBJ1-2, with 8 bases fitting TRBD1. The DNA for the CDR3 is TGTGCCAGCAGCCAAGATTTACGGACAGGGAGTTATGGCTACACCTTC. Amino acids: CASSQDLRTGSYGYTF. Looking up the rest from reference TRBV14 and TRBJ1-2 gives the full variable domain: EAGVTQFPSHSVIEKGQTVTLRCDPISGHDNLYWYRRVMGKEIKFLLHFVKESKQDESGMPNNRFLAERTGGTYSTLKVQPAELEDSGVYFCASSQDLRTGSYGYTFGSGTRLTVV.